This T cell receptor beta chain appears in the sequencing data of a study of T cells after yellow fever vaccination. Study-wide findings and caveats: The secondary response peaked faster, at day 5 versus 15, but was weaker.

TCRdb re-called the 5' RACE reads with MiXCR, one entry per CDR3 protein. Of 140,000 to 150,000 distinct CDR3 sequences listed, more than 6.5% are singletons. The V segment lost 4 bases and the J segment 2 bases; nucleotides outside the gene matches: 5. Germline V gene data show CDR1 as MNHEY and CDR2 as SVGAGI. The CDR3 extends over 16 amino acids. In the case of this clonotype: Its antigen is undetermined.

This specimen consisted of CD4+ T cells sorted from PBMCs, obtained 10 days after the yellow fever booster vaccination. The V gene is TRBV6-5, the J gene TRBJ2-2; 9 nucleotides match TRBD2. The receptor comes from a man aged 25-45 years who received the YFV17D yellow fever vaccine. The CDR3 DNA follows: TGTGCCAGCAGTTCACGACTAGCGGCAAACACCGGGGAGCTGTTTTTT. Translation gives CASSSRLAANTGELFF.